This TCR beta chain stems from a study of blood T cell repertoires in COVID-19. Overall study: Researchers got acute and convalescent COVID-19 samples from the United States, Italy and Spain. PBMCs, B-cell-depleted T cells, or T cells were the source of the cDNA or gDNA that made up the material.

This CDR3 is 13 amino acids long. Germline CDR1 reads MDHEN; CDR2 reads SYDVKM. Trimming cost V 3 bases and J 0 bases, with 5 bases left between them. Methods used by the authors: How many nucleated cells were present was estimated from reference gene primer amplification. Repertoires were generated with immunoSEQ multiplex PCR, while TCRdb's copy carries only in-frame clones and drops some. The V and J calls and clone size come from that table; D and trimming were worked out from the DNA. Of about 150,000 clones in the sample, 80% to 90% were seen once. Specimen: peripheral blood. The sequence was collected from an elderly woman with acute or convalescent COVID-19. The gene calls are TRBV28 and TRBJ1-1, with unresolved D. The CDR3 coding sequence is TGTGCCAGCAGTTTCTCGTTGAACACTGAAGCTTTCTTT. Its translation is CASSFSLNTEAFF.